This entry describes one T cell receptor (beta chain). Its antigen is still unknown. Regarding treatment: roughly 18 received Ad26.COV2.S at low or high dose, single or two shots; several received placebo; per-sample allocation not given. The investigators took samples on day 63 after the first vaccine or placebo injection. This adult donor, from Boston, was 18-55 years old. Sequencing was performed with immunoSEQ multiplex PCR; in TCRdb, only in-frame clones are kept and a portion is missing. The sample holds about half a million clones; roughly nine tenths are singletons and the top ten take around 1.8%. The sample is drawn from a study of Ad26.COV2.S vaccination and SARS-CoV-2 variants. As for the study in general: Donor was one of the participants in the Ad26.COV2.S arm of the COV1001 trial. Ad26.COV2.S, an intramuscular injection, was given once or twice 56 days apart.

This CDR3 has 16 amino acids. Looked up from germline, CDR1 is SGHRS and CDR2 is YFSETQ. V trimming: 0 bases; J trimming: 2 bases; junction bases outside the gene matches: 4. General study points: Responses of spike-specific T cells (both CD8+ and CD4+) reportedly showed substantial breadth after vaccination.

The starting material was peripheral blood, obtained in a trial of Ad26.COV2.S vaccine versus placebo. V and J are TRBV5-1 and TRBJ2-3; the match to TRBD2 covers 9 bases. This TCR came from a person aged 18 to 59 who received the Ad26.COV2.S COVID-19 vaccine or a placebo. The CDR3 here is CASSLGVAGATDTQYF. Written as DNA, the CDR3 is TGCGCCAGCAGCTTGGGGGTAGCGGGAGCCACAGATACGCAGTATTTT.